The rows below give T cell receptor beta chains drawn from one sample of a study of human T cells and chemical hapten exposure. One entry per CDR3 protein results from TCRdb running MiXCR on the RACE reads. Among just over 350,000 distinct CDR3 sequences listed, 6% to 7% were seen once. The sample consisted of whole blood, taken in connection with sensitization to the hapten diphenylcyclopropenone (DPC). Receptors originate from a woman aged 18-29 years with alopecia areata. Some clones in this sample may be carry-over from other donors' samples. The CDR3 runs from the conserved cysteine through the conserved F or W. Fields, in order: clone size, V gene, D gene, J gene, CDR3 DNA, CDR3 protein. D genes are given only for firm matches. Clone size, where shown, is once, few, many, or a class for clones that have expanded.

clone size: few; V gene: TRBV27; D gene: .; J gene: TRBJ1-1; CDR3 DNA: TGTGCCAGCAGTATACGGACGAGAAACACTGAAGCTTTCTTT; CDR3 protein: CASSIRTRNTEAFF
clone size: .; V gene: TRBV4-3; D gene: .; J gene: TRBJ2-2; CDR3 DNA: TGCGCCAGCAGCCAAGAGCCAGGGGAGATCGGGGAGCTGTTTTTT; CDR3 protein: CASSQEPGEIGELFF
clone size: many; V gene: TRBV20-1; D gene: .; J gene: TRBJ1-1; CDR3 DNA: TGCAGTGCTAGAGATCCTTTGGCGAACACTGAAGCTTTCTTT; CDR3 protein: CSARDPLANTEAFF
clone size: few; V gene: TRBV6-5; D gene: .; J gene: TRBJ1-3; CDR3 DNA: TGTGCCAGCAGTTACTCGCCAGGGCGAAACACCATATATTTT; CDR3 protein: CASSYSPGRNTIYF
clone size: few; V gene: TRBV7-2; D gene: .; J gene: TRBJ2-3; CDR3 DNA: TGTGCCAGCAGCTTAGCGTGGACAGATACGCAGTATTTT; CDR3 protein: CASSLAWTDTQYF
clone size: many; V gene: TRBV5-1; D gene: .; J gene: TRBJ2-1; CDR3 DNA: TGCGCCAGCAGCTTGGGGTTCGGAGACAATGAGCAGTTCTTC; CDR3 protein: CASSLGFGDNEQFF
clone size: few; V gene: TRBV20-1; D gene: .; J gene: TRBJ2-7; CDR3 DNA: TGCAGTGCAGGGGTCTTCTACGAGCAGTACTTC; CDR3 protein: CSAGVFYEQYF
clone size: .; V gene: TRBV12-3/TRBV12-4; D gene: .; J gene: TRBJ2-7; CDR3 DNA: TGTGCCAGCAGCCCCTCAGGGGCTTTCGAGCAGTACTTC; CDR3 protein: CASSPSGAFEQYF
clone size: few; V gene: TRBV6-6; D gene: .; J gene: TRBJ2-1; CDR3 DNA: TGTGCCAGCAGTTCCACCGGGACCCCGGCATACAATGAGCAGTTCTTC; CDR3 protein: CASSSTGTPAYNEQFF
clone size: few; V gene: TRBV5-1; D gene: TRBD1; J gene: TRBJ1-2; CDR3 DNA: TGCGCCAGCAGCCCACTGACAGGGGATTATGGCTACACCTTC; CDR3 protein: CASSPLTGDYGYTF
clone size: many; V gene: TRBV29-1; D gene: .; J gene: TRBJ1-1; CDR3 DNA: TGCAGCGTTGCGCACGTGGGGGTGAACACTGAAGCTTTCTTT; CDR3 protein: CSVAHVGVNTEAFF
clone size: few; V gene: TRBV29-1; D gene: TRBD2; J gene: TRBJ2-1; CDR3 DNA: TGCAGCGTCCCGGGACTAGCCAGCAATGAGCAGTTCTTC; CDR3 protein: CSVPGLASNEQFF
clone size: many; V gene: TRBV7-8; D gene: TRBD1; J gene: TRBJ1-4; CDR3 DNA: TGTGCCAGCAGCCACTCCGGGACAGGGGGCGAAAAACTGTTTTTT; CDR3 protein: CASSHSGTGGEKLFF
clone size: .; V gene: TRBV9; D gene: .; J gene: TRBJ2-3; CDR3 DNA: TGTGCCAGCAGCGTCCAGGGGGGTATCACAGATACGCAGTATTTT; CDR3 protein: CASSVQGGITDTQYF
clone size: .; V gene: TRBV12-3/TRBV12-4; D gene: .; J gene: TRBJ2-3; CDR3 DNA: TGTGCCAGCAGTTTATTACTTCCTCACACAGATACGCAGTATTTT; CDR3 protein: CASSLLLPHTDTQYF
clone size: few; V gene: TRBV7-9; D gene: .; J gene: TRBJ1-4; CDR3 DNA: TGTGCCAGCAGCCCGCAAAGAGGGGATCGAGATGAAAAACTGTTTTTT; CDR3 protein: CASSPQRGDRDEKLFF
clone size: .; V gene: TRBV7-2; D gene: .; J gene: TRBJ1-2; CDR3 DNA: TGTGCCAGCAGCTTCCTGGGCGGCCGTGATGGCTACACCTTC; CDR3 protein: CASSFLGGRDGYTF
clone size: many; V gene: TRBV5-6; D gene: .; J gene: TRBJ1-1; CDR3 DNA: TGTGCCAGCACCCCGATCCGGTCGCGGGAGAACACTGAAGCTTTCTTT; CDR3 protein: CASTPIRSRENTEAFF
clone size: .; V gene: TRBV6-5; D gene: .; J gene: TRBJ2-7; CDR3 DNA: TGTGCCAGCAGTTTTACCCAGGTCGGTTCCTACGAGCAGTACTTC; CDR3 protein: CASSFTQVGSYEQYF
clone size: .; V gene: TRBV9; D gene: .; J gene: TRBJ1-6; CDR3 DNA: TGTGCCAGCAGCGTAGCTTTCGAGAATTCACCCCTCCACTTT; CDR3 protein: CASSVAFENSPLHF
clone size: few; V gene: TRBV24-1; D gene: .; J gene: TRBJ2-5; CDR3 DNA: TGTGCCACCAGTTCCGCAGGGTATGGCGAGACCCAGTACTTC; CDR3 protein: CATSSAGYGETQYF
clone size: .; V gene: TRBV3-1; D gene: TRBD2; J gene: TRBJ2-1; CDR3 DNA: TGTGCCAGCAGCCCCGGGCTAGCGGGGTTCAATGAGCAGTTCTTC; CDR3 protein: CASSPGLAGFNEQFF
clone size: few; V gene: TRBV27; D gene: .; J gene: TRBJ2-2; CDR3 DNA: TGTGCCAGCAGACACCTGACCGGGGAGCTGTTTTTT; CDR3 protein: CASRHLTGELFF
clone size: .; V gene: TRBV15; D gene: TRBD2; J gene: TRBJ2-7; CDR3 DNA: TGTGCCACCAGCAGAGATACTAGCGGCTCCTACGAGCAGTACTTC; CDR3 protein: CATSRDTSGSYEQYF
clone size: many; V gene: TRBV7-9; D gene: TRBD1; J gene: TRBJ1-1; CDR3 DNA: TGTGCCAGCAGTTCTATAGGACAGGGGCTGCGGAACACTGAAGCTTTCTTT; CDR3 protein: CASSSIGQGLRNTEAFF
clone size: .; V gene: TRBV20-1; D gene: .; J gene: TRBJ2-3; CDR3 DNA: TGCAGTGCTGGAGGAGAAGGCACAGATACGCAGTATTTT; CDR3 protein: CSAGGEGTDTQYF
clone size: many; V gene: TRBV6-2/TRBV6-3; D gene: .; J gene: TRBJ1-1; CDR3 DNA: TGTGCCAGCAGTTCTAGAGGAACTGAAGCTTTCTTT; CDR3 protein: CASSSRGTEAFF
clone size: .; V gene: TRBV20-1; D gene: .; J gene: TRBJ2-3; CDR3 DNA: TGCAGTGCTGCTTCGGGGAGCACAGATACGCAGTATTTT; CDR3 protein: CSAASGSTDTQYF
clone size: .; V gene: TRBV6-1; D gene: .; J gene: TRBJ2-3; CDR3 DNA: TGTGCCAGCAGTGAAAGGGGGTTCACTAGCACAGATACGCAGTATTTT; CDR3 protein: CASSERGFTSTDTQYF
clone size: many; V gene: TRBV5-1; D gene: TRBD2; J gene: TRBJ2-7; CDR3 DNA: TGCGCCAGCAGCGGAATGGGACTAGCGATGCCCTACGAGCAGTACTTC; CDR3 protein: CASSGMGLAMPYEQYF
clone size: .; V gene: TRBV20-1; D gene: TRBD1; J gene: TRBJ2-2; CDR3 DNA: TGCAGTGTACCACAGGGGACGTACACCGGGGAGCTGTTTTTT; CDR3 protein: CSVPQGTYTGELFF
clone size: many; V gene: TRBV7-9; D gene: .; J gene: TRBJ1-2; CDR3 DNA: TGTGCCAGCAGCTTCTCGCAGTCGAATGGCTACACCTTC; CDR3 protein: CASSFSQSNGYTF
clone size: few; V gene: TRBV4-2; D gene: .; J gene: TRBJ2-1; CDR3 DNA: TGTGCCAGCAGCCCTTTATGGGGGGGGCAAAATGAGCAGTTCTTC; CDR3 protein: CASSPLWGGQNEQFF
clone size: many; V gene: TRBV6-2/TRBV6-3; D gene: .; J gene: TRBJ1-1; CDR3 DNA: TGTGCGAGCACCAAGGAAAAGGGGGAAGCTTTCTTT; CDR3 protein: CASTKEKGEAFF
clone size: .; V gene: TRBV28; D gene: TRBD2; J gene: TRBJ2-1; CDR3 DNA: TGTGCCAGCAGTTTAATCGGACTAGCAGGTGAGCAGTTCTTC; CDR3 protein: CASSLIGLAGEQFF
clone size: many; V gene: TRBV2; D gene: TRBD1; J gene: TRBJ1-4; CDR3 DNA: TGTGCCAGGACGGGACAGCCTAATGAAAAACTGTTTTTT; CDR3 protein: CARTGQPNEKLFF
clone size: few; V gene: TRBV7-2; D gene: .; J gene: TRBJ2-2; CDR3 DNA: TGTGCCAGCAGCTGGAGGGACCCCGGGGAGCTGTTTTTT; CDR3 protein: CASSWRDPGELFF
clone size: many; V gene: TRBV5-1; D gene: TRBD2; J gene: TRBJ2-6; CDR3 DNA: TGCGCCAGCAGCTTGGCTCTAGCGGGGGCGATCTCTGGGGCCAACGTCCTGACTTTC; CDR3 protein: CASSLALAGAISGANVLTF
clone size: many; V gene: TRBV6-2/TRBV6-3; D gene: .; J gene: TRBJ1-5; CDR3 DNA: TGTGCCAGCAGCCCGGACGGTAGCAATCAGCCCCAGCATTTT; CDR3 protein: CASSPDGSNQPQHF
clone size: few; V gene: TRBV9; D gene: .; J gene: TRBJ1-5; CDR3 DNA: TGTGCCAGCAGCGTAGAGGGGGAGAGCAATCAGCCCCAGCATTTT; CDR3 protein: CASSVEGESNQPQHF
clone size: .; V gene: TRBV25-1; D gene: TRBD2; J gene: TRBJ2-1; CDR3 DNA: TGTGCCAGCGGGACTAGCGGGGGCCCCTTCGGGGAGCAGTTCTTC; CDR3 protein: CASGTSGGPFGEQFF
clone size: .; V gene: TRBV6-1; D gene: TRBD1; J gene: TRBJ2-7; CDR3 DNA: TGTGCCAGCAGCAGGGACAGGGGGAGGGTAGAGCAGTACTTC; CDR3 protein: CASSRDRGRVEQYF
clone size: .; V gene: TRBV5-5; D gene: .; J gene: TRBJ2-4; CDR3 DNA: TGTGCCAGCAGCCAAGGACAGGCGGGATCCCCACTAGCCAAAAACATTCAGTACTTC; CDR3 protein: CASSQGQAGSPLAKNIQYF
clone size: few; V gene: TRBV5-6; D gene: .; J gene: TRBJ1-1; CDR3 DNA: TGTGCCAGCAGCACACGGGCTGAAGCTTTCTTT; CDR3 protein: CASSTRAEAFF
clone size: .; V gene: TRBV12-3/TRBV12-4; D gene: .; J gene: TRBJ1-3; CDR3 DNA: TGTGCCAGCAGTTTATACCCGACAGTGCCCGGAAACACCATATATTTT; CDR3 protein: CASSLYPTVPGNTIYF
clone size: few; V gene: TRBV7-2; D gene: .; J gene: TRBJ1-1; CDR3 DNA: TGTGCCAGCAGCTGGGCCCTTTCACGAGACACTGAAGCTTTCTTT; CDR3 protein: CASSWALSRDTEAFF
clone size: few; V gene: TRBV4-3; D gene: TRBD2; J gene: TRBJ2-2; CDR3 DNA: TGCGCCAGCAGCCACACTAGCGGCGACACCGGGGAGCTGTTTTTT; CDR3 protein: CASSHTSGDTGELFF
clone size: .; V gene: TRBV20-1; D gene: .; J gene: TRBJ1-1; CDR3 DNA: TGCAGGCAGGGCGGGGAAACTGAAGCTTTCTTT; CDR3 protein: CRQGGETEAFF
clone size: many; V gene: TRBV10-3; D gene: TRBD2; J gene: TRBJ2-4; CDR3 DNA: TGTGCCATCAGTGAGCCGGGGGGGGCCAAAAACATTCAGTACTTC; CDR3 protein: CAISEPGGAKNIQYF